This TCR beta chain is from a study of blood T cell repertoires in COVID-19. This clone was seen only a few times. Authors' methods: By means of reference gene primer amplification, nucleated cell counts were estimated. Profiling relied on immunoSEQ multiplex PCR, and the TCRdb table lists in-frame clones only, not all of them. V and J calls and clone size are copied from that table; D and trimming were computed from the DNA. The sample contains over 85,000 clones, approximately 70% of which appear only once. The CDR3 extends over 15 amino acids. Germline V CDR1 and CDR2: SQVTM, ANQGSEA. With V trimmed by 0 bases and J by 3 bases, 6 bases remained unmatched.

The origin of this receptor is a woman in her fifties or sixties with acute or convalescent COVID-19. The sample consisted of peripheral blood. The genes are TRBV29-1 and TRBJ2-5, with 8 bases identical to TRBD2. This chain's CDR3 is CSVEDRGGPEETQYF. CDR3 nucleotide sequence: TGCAGCGTTGAAGATCGCGGGGGGCCTGAAGAGACCCAGTACTTC.